The 10 T cell receptor beta chains below all came from one sample that was sequenced in a study of cytomegalovirus exposure and HLA in healthy donors. The repertoire was sequenced with immunoSEQ multiplex PCR; TCRdb's copy has only in-frame clones and lacks some. The sample includes tens of thousands of clones, roughly 94% of them seen just once. Sequenced input: PBMCs. The receptors were sampled from a woman between 18 and 30 years old in good health and CMV-seronegative.

This chain connects TRBV30 to TRBJ2-5, with 8 bases fitting TRBD1. Germline CDR1 and CDR2: GTSNPN and SVGIG (reference sequence). The junction had 13 bases not matched to a gene; V was cut back by 2 bases and J by 5 bases. This CDR3 is 16 amino acids long. The CDR3 nucleotides are TGTGCCTGGAGTTCCGGCCCCGGCAGGGGGCTTGAGACCCAGTACTTC. This encodes CAWSSGPGRGLETQYF.

V is TRBV18 and J is TRBJ2-3; D uncertain. Per the germline V gene, CDR1 is KGHSH and CDR2 is LQKENI. The CDR3 length is 13 residues. V shed 3 bases and J shed 1 base, with 5 bases lying between them. CDR3 DNA sequence: TGTGCCAGCTCACCGCCGGGCACAGATACGCAGTATTTT. This gives the protein CASSPPGTDTQYF. The full variable domain, in which reference TRBV18 and TRBJ2-3 provide the parts outside the CDR3, is NAGVMQNPRHLVRRRGQEARLRCSPMKGHSHVYWYRQLPEEGLKFMVYLQKENIIDESGMPKERFSAEFPKEGPSILRIQQVVRGDSAAYFCASSPPGTDTQYFGPGTRLTVL.

Written as DNA, the CDR3 is TGTGCCAGCAGTCTTCATGGTCACCGCGCGGGGAAATCAGATACGCAGTATTTT. This encodes CASSLHGHRAGKSDTQYF. The rearrangement joins TRBV7-2 to TRBJ2-3, with a tentative D call TRBD2 (6 bases). This CDR3 is 18 amino acids long. Germline values: CDR1 SGHTA, CDR2 FQGNSA. The V end lost 6 bases, the J end lost 4 bases, and 26 bases lay between the germline ends.

The rearrangement joins TRBV11-3 to TRBJ2-2; maybe TRBD1 (5 bases). The CDR3 length is 14 residues. CDR1 and CDR2 from the germline V gene are SGHNT and YENEEA. Deletions cut 0 bases from V and 3 bases from J, with 5 bases between. The CDR3 region is CASSLDRDTGELFF. The CDR3 region has the DNA TGTGCCAGCAGCTTAGACAGGGACACCGGGGAGCTGTTTTTT.

The CDR3: CASSIDQGHRSYGYTF. The CDR3 coding sequence is TGTGCCAGTAGTATAGATCAGGGGCATCGATCCTATGGCTACACCTTC. The chain carries TRBV19 and TRBJ1-2; D is perhaps TRBD1 (6 bases). V was clipped by 0 bases and J by 4 bases, with 15 bases between them. This CDR3 region has 16 residues. Looked up from germline, CDR1 is LNHDA and CDR2 is SQIVND (reference sequence).

This clone has just one count. This chain links TRBV9 with TRBJ2-2; a weak D match, TRBD2 (5 bases). CDR1 and CDR2 (germline): SGDLS, YYNGEE. The ends were cut back, 2 bases at V and 4 bases at J, with 12 bases in the middle. This CDR3 has 15 residues. Here the CDR3 DNA reads TGTGCCAGCAGCGTGTCTCTAGCAGTCACCGGGGAGCTGTTTTTT. Its translation is CASSVSLAVTGELFF.

V usage is TRBV7-9 and J usage is TRBJ2-3; 9 nucleotides align to TRBD2. The CDR3 contains 16 residues. CDR1 is SEHNR and CDR2 is FQNEAQ in the germline V gene (reference sequence). With V trimmed by 7 bases and J by 2 bases, 10 bases remained unmatched. The CDR3 sequence: CASTQSASGDTDTQYF. The CDR3 DNA is TGTGCCAGCACCCAGTCGGCTAGCGGGGACACAGATACGCAGTATTTT.

This sequence joins TRBV10-2 and TRBJ2-7, with TRBD1 as a possible D gene (6 bases). The V gene lost 7 bases and the J gene lost 4 bases, with 8 bases spanning the gap. Germline assignment: CDR1 WSHSY and CDR2 SAAADI. This CDR3 contains 11 residues. The CDR3, as DNA: TGCGCCAGCAAACAGGGTTACGAGCAGTACTTC. Its protein is CASKQGYEQYF.

The rearrangement links TRBV15 to TRBJ1-4; D unresolved. The CDR3 is made up of 16 amino acids. V lost 1 base to trimming and J lost 2 bases, with 11 bases between them. CDR1 is LNHNV and CDR2 is YYDKDF in the germline V gene (reference sequence). The CDR3 DNA is TGTGCCACCAGCAGAGGGAGGAAATCGACTAATGAAAAACTGTTTTTT. Protein sequence: CATSRGRKSTNEKLFF.

The genes are TRBV18 and TRBJ2-1; TRBD2 aligns across 10 bases. Germline assignment: CDR1 KGHSH and CDR2 LQKENI. The V and J ends lost 6 bases and 7 bases, in that order; junction bases with no gene match: 9. The CDR3 runs to 15 residues. The CDR3 DNA follows: TGTGCCAGCTCTTCGGCTCTAGCGGGAGTTAATGAGCAGTTCTTC. As protein: CASSSALAGVNEQFF. The entire variable domain, with the rest obtained from reference TRBV18 and TRBJ2-1, is as follows: NAGVMQNPRHLVRRRGQEARLRCSPMKGHSHVYWYRQLPEEGLKFMVYLQKENIIDESGMPKERFSAEFPKEGPSILRIQQVVRGDSAAYFCASSSALAGVNEQFFGPGTRLTVL.